The next 5 T cell receptor beta chains were all read from a single sample in a study of T cells in Graves' hyperthyroidism and ophthalmopathy. RNA transcripts yielded amplified TCR beta CDR3 regions. With the HTBI primer set, the TCR CDR3 went through a first round of RT-PCR. TCRdb processed the multiplex PCR reads anew with MiXCR; each CDR3 protein has one entry. The sample shows 450,000 to 500,000 distinct CDR3 sequences, approximately 23% of them seen only once. Sequences were obtained from blood. All receptors come from a woman aged 65 to 85 with Graves' ophthalmopathy.

The gene calls are TRBV3-1 and TRBJ1-5, with D unresolved. The germline V gene has CDR1 LGHDT and CDR2 YNNKEL (reference sequence). The CDR3 runs to 15 residues. Trimming took 0 bases from V and 6 from J, leaving 12 bases between them. CDR3 nucleotides: TGTGCCAGCAGCCAAGATCTGGCAGGCGGTCAGCCCCAGCATTTT. Translation: CASSQDLAGGQPQHF.

The genes are TRBV3-1 and TRBJ1-6, with D uncertain. The CDR3 length is 14 residues. V shed 0 bases and J shed 13 bases, with 13 bases lying between them. The germline CDR1 and CDR2 sequences are LGHDT and YNNKEL (reference sequence). CDR3 sequence (DNA): TGTGCCAGCAGCCAAGAAACACACCTTCCCCCCCTCCACTTT. Protein sequence: CASSQETHLPPLHF.

This clonotype was counted only a few times. V and J are TRBV20-1 and TRBJ2-7, with D perhaps matching TRBD2 (5 bases). Germline V lookup: CDR1 DFQATT, CDR2 SNEGSKA (reference sequence). The length of the CDR3 is 15 residues. The V and J ends lost 0 bases and 6 bases respectively, with 18 bases between them. CDR3 residues: CSARDPRGPVCEQYF. Written as DNA, the CDR3 is TGCAGTGCTAGAGACCCCCGGGGTCCCGTGTGCGAGCAGTACTTC.

V gene TRBV30 combines with J gene TRBJ2-3, with 10 bases identical to TRBD2. Germline assignment: CDR1 GTSNPN and CDR2 SVGIG (reference sequence). This CDR3 spans 15 amino acids. Germline trimming cut 3 bases from V and 2 bases from J; bases unmatched to any gene: 5. DNA of the CDR3: TGTGCCTGGAGCAAGACTAGCGGGTTCACAGATACGCAGTATTTT. Translation gives CAWSKTSGFTDTQYF.

The sample holds many counts of this clonotype. V usage is TRBV2 and J usage is TRBJ1-1, with D perhaps TRBD1 (5 bases). This CDR3 has 14 amino acids. Trimming cost V 3 bases and J 4 bases, with 12 bases left between them. The V gene's germline CDR1 is SNHLY and CDR2 FYNNEI. The CDR3 DNA reads TGTGCCAGCAGTGAGGGGGGGGTGGGCACTGAAGCTTTCTTT. This encodes CASSEGGVGTEAFF.